This TCR beta chain was captured by sequencing in a study of blood T cell repertoires in COVID-19. Study-level information: Nucleic acid was either cDNA or gDNA, and it came from T cells, B-cell-depleted T cells, or PBMCs.

In the authors' methods: It was from reference gene primer amplification that nucleated cell counts were estimated. Only in-frame clones appear in the TCRdb table, and some are missing; sequencing was by immunoSEQ multiplex PCR. Clone size and the V and J calls come from that table; the DNA yielded D and trimming. The table lists roughly 260,000 clones, 87% of them singletons. The V and J ends lost 1 base and 2 bases, in that order; junction bases with no gene match: 13. Germline CDR1 is MGHRA and CDR2 is YSYEKL. This CDR3 contains 19 residues. Source material: peripheral blood. The V call is TRBV4-1, the J call TRBJ2-7; 11 nucleotides align to TRBD2. The receptor was isolated from a woman between 45 and 65 years old with acute or convalescent COVID-19. The CDR3 protein is CASSQGSVRTSGFAYEQYF. CDR3 nucleotides: TGCGCCAGCAGCCAAGGATCGGTGAGGACTAGCGGGTTCGCCTACGAGCAGTACTTC.